This T cell receptor beta chain was obtained from a study of blood T cell repertoires in COVID-19 (dated by TCRdb to the early 2020s). With regard to the full study: Samples from collaborators originated in the United States, Italy and Spain and spanned both the acute and convalescent phases of COVID-19. The material from the prospective study consisted of cDNA or gDNA derived from T cells, B-cell-depleted T cells, or PBMCs. Subjects who had been exposed to COVID-19, were actively infected with it, or had recovered from it provided the deeply sampled blood TCRbeta repertoires that made up the dataset. The repertoires were made available in a free public database intended to serve as a resource for research on the immune response to SARS-CoV-2. Samples were obtained from the ongoing ImmuneRACE study (first 160 participants) and from over 1,000 subjects provided by 6 global collaborators. The sample metadata nearly always contained a de-identified subject ID, COVID-19 status, age in years and sex. Where HLA class I and class II types were available, the types were taken from metadata supplied by the sample provider, not from assay-based typing.

The paper's findings and limits, for the study overall: How much clinical and demographic metadata was included differed by source and by participant, and the metadata was provided uncurated.

About this clone: Its binding antigen is unknown. No per-base quality is available; no much larger clone lies one base away.

In Seattle, one collaborating source enrolled patients while the infection was active and tracked those patients longitudinally over the course of disease. Collaborating institutions collected whole blood in K2EDTA tubes following their own protocols. For TCRbeta analysis, collaborators shipped samples as frozen whole blood, isolated PBMCs, or DNA extracted from either of those sample types. TCRbeta CDR3 regions were amplified from genomic DNA using the immunoSEQ Assay, a bias-controlled multiplex PCR. In the original analysis: Nucleated cell counts per sample were estimated from amplification of reference gene primers within the assay. Sequence reads were collapsed and filtered to measure the absolute abundance of every unique TCRbeta CDR3 rearrangement. For each sample, productive Simpson clonality was calculated as the square root of Simpson's diversity index across productive rearrangements. Here the immuneACCESS table is served through TCRdb, limited to in-frame sequences with V and J called. Missing clones are a known gap in these copies; in checked studies unresolved V genes cover under half, and the rest lacks a known reason. Clone size and V and J calls were adopted from that table, with D and trimming inferred from the DNA. The sample profile shows 400,000 to 450,000 clones; approximately 89% of them were found once. Together, the top ten hold over 10% of the sample.

Cut back by 6 bases and 2 bases, the V and J ends lie 11 bases apart. The CDR3 numbers 14 residues from cysteine through phenylalanine. The entry retains the CDR3 DNA only, 42 bases that are in frame from base 1. Taken from the germline V gene (reference sequence), the CDR1 and CDR2 loops are LNHDA and SQIVND. The receptor chain draws on TRBV19 and TRBJ1-5; tentative D gene TRBD1, with 5 bases matching. This sequence originates from a woman between 50 and 59 years old with COVID-19, enrolled during active disease. Sequencing was carried out using peripheral blood. The CDR3 reads CASRSQGGNQPQHF. The nucleotides are TGTGCCAGTAGATCTCAGGGTGGCAATCAGCCCCAGCATTTT.